Listed below are T cell receptor beta chains from one sample, sequenced in a study of control samples from healthy donors and cancer patients. The protocol was immunoSEQ multiplex PCR, while the TCRdb copy is restricted to in-frame clones and leaves out a portion. The repertoire holds approximately 41,000 clones, with 90% to 95% as singletons. The sequenced sample was blood. The receptors were gathered from a man in his fifties or sixties in good health. CDR3s include the opening cysteine and the closing phenylalanine or tryptophan. Fields, in order: J gene, V gene, D gene, clone size, CDR3 protein, CDR3 DNA. A D gene is named only where the DNA matches it firmly. Some rows have no size entry. The others give once, few or many, or a class for an expanded clone.

TRBJ1-5 | TRBV7-2 | TRBD1 | few | CASSLGGQGANQPQHF | TGTGCCAGCAGCTTAGGGGGGCAGGGGGCCAATCAGCCCCAGCATTTT
TRBJ2-5 | TRBV28 | - | once | CASFQGQETQYF | TGTGCCAGTTTTCAGGGGCAAGAGACCCAGTACTTC
TRBJ2-1 | TRBV3-1/TRBV3-2 | - | - | CASSPNPGTVTYNEQFF | TGTGCCAGCAGCCCTAATCCCGGGACTGTCACCTACAATGAGCAGTTCTTC
TRBJ1-1 | TRBV11-3 | - | once | CASSIGRGNTEAFF | TGTGCCAGCAGCATCGGGAGGGGGAACACTGAAGCTTTCTTT
TRBJ2-3 | TRBV6-5 | - | - | CASSYSLAGFTDTQYF | TGTGCCAGCAGTTACTCCCTGGCGGGGTTCACAGATACGCAGTATTTT
TRBJ1-1 | TRBV10-2 | - | - | CASSEPGQLNTEAFF | TGCGCCAGCAGTGAGCCCGGACAGTTGAACACTGAAGCTTTCTTT
TRBJ2-5 | TRBV30 | - | - | CAWNSLQETQYF | TGTGCCTGGAATTCCCTCCAAGAGACCCAGTACTTC
TRBJ2-2 | TRBV28 | - | - | CASTLGVGGELFF | TGTGCCAGCACCCTGGGGGTTGGCGGGGAGCTGTTTTTT
TRBJ2-2 | TRBV6-5 | - | - | CASSYSSGSTGELFF | TGTGCCAGCAGTTACTCTAGTGGGTCTACCGGGGAGCTGTTTTTT
TRBJ1-1 | TRBV15 | - | - | CATSRDRTVEAFF | TGTGCCACCAGCAGAGATCGGACCGTTGAAGCTTTCTTT
TRBJ1-6 | TRBV28 | - | - | CASRTGVMGNSYNSPLHF | TGTGCCAGCAGAACAGGTGTTATGGGGAATTCCTATAATTCACCCCTCCACTTT
TRBJ1-1 | TRBV7-9 | - | - | CASSLLGVMNTEAFF | TGTGCCAGCAGCTTATTGGGGGTTATGAACACTGAAGCTTTCTTT
TRBJ1-1 | TRBV18 | - | - | CASSSDKNTEAFF | TGTGCCAGCTCATCGGACAAGAACACTGAAGCTTTCTTT
TRBJ2-2 | TRBV11-2 | - | - | CASSQIINGELFF | TGTGCCAGCAGCCAGATTATAAACGGGGAGCTGTTTTTT
TRBJ2-1 | TRBV5-6 | - | - | CASSLQGLLAINEQFF | TGTGCCAGCAGCCTGCAGGGACTGCTCGCGATCAATGAGCAGTTCTTC
TRBJ1-1 | TRBV9 | - | once | CASSTTGTEAIEAFF | TGTGCCAGCAGCACGACCGGGACGGAAGCGATAGAAGCTTTCTTT
TRBJ1-2 | TRBV5-1 | TRBD1 | - | CASSWDRDYGYTF | TGCGCCAGCAGCTGGGACAGAGACTATGGCTACACCTTC
TRBJ1-2 | TRBV5-4 | - | - | CASSASMRGYTF | TGTGCCAGCAGCGCGTCCATGCGGGGCTACACCTTC
TRBJ1-2 | TRBV29-1 | - | once | CSVTRGPYGYTF | TGCAGCGTTACCCGGGGGCCCTATGGCTACACCTTC
TRBJ2-7 | TRBV18 | TRBD1 | - | CASSPPGQGTGEQYF | TGTGCCAGCTCACCTCCGGGACAGGGGACAGGCGAGCAGTACTTC
TRBJ2-5 | TRBV9 | TRBD2 | - | CASSVGGLAETQYF | TGTGCCAGCAGCGTAGGGGGACTAGCGGAGACCCAGTACTTC
TRBJ2-1 | TRBV6-5 | TRBD2 | - | CASSYGLAGDQFF | TGTGCCAGCAGTTACGGTCTAGCGGGAGACCAGTTCTTC
TRBJ1-2 | TRBV28 | - | once | CASSLRGGRNGYTF | TGTGCCAGCAGCCTCCGGGGGGGGCGTAATGGCTACACCTTC
TRBJ2-1 | TRBV4-1 | - | - | CASSQVSDSFYNEQFF | TGCGCCAGCAGCCAAGTCTCCGACAGTTTCTACAATGAGCAGTTCTTC
TRBJ1-6 | TRBV2 | - | - | CASSTSDRPRLLHF | TGTGCCAGCAGTACCAGTGACAGACCCCGCTTGCTCCACTTT
TRBJ2-7 | TRBV7-8 | TRBD2 | - | CASSHAGGSYF | TGTGCCAGCAGCCATGCGGGGGGATCCTACTTC
TRBJ1-2 | TRBV27 | - | - | CASRRDRTLGYTF | TGTGCCAGCAGAAGAGACAGGACCCTCGGCTACACCTTC
TRBJ2-2 | TRBV7-9 | TRBD2 | - | CASTGTSGSYTGELFF | TGTGCCAGCACAGGGACTAGCGGGTCGTACACCGGGGAGCTGTTTTTT
TRBJ2-7 | TRBV6-5 | - | - | CASTYSNNVNTYEQYF | TGTGCCAGCACCTACTCGAATAACGTCAATACCTACGAGCAGTACTTC
TRBJ2-7 | TRBV9 | TRBD1 | once | CASSRQGSYEQYF | TGTGCCAGCAGCAGACAGGGATCCTACGAGCAGTACTTC
TRBJ2-1 | TRBV11-2 | - | - | CASSPSTYNEQFF | TGTGCCAGCAGCCCCTCAACCTACAATGAGCAGTTCTTC
TRBJ2-5 | TRBV2 | TRBD1 | - | CASSHPGGTGGRETQYF | TGTGCCAGCAGTCACCCAGGAGGGACAGGGGGCCGGGAGACCCAGTACTTC
TRBJ2-1 | TRBV18 | TRBD2 | - | CASSPTSGATYNEQFF | TGTGCCAGCTCACCAACTAGCGGTGCGACCTACAATGAGCAGTTCTTC
TRBJ1-1 | TRBV29-1 | - | - | CSLTQNTEAFF | TGCAGCCTAACACAGAACACTGAAGCTTTCTTT
TRBJ2-3 | TRBV6-1 | - | - | CASSESGALSTDTQYF | TGTGCCAGCAGTGAATCGGGGGCCCTGAGCACAGATACGCAGTATTTT
TRBJ2-5 | TRBV18 | TRBD2 | - | CASSPITSGIKETQYF | TGTGCCAGCTCACCGATAACTAGCGGGATTAAAGAGACCCAGTACTTC
TRBJ1-1 | TRBV7-9 | - | - | CASSLAANTEAFF | TGTGCCAGCAGCTTAGCCGCTAACACTGAAGCTTTCTTT
TRBJ2-5 | TRBV28 | - | - | CASSLGETQYF | TGTGCCAGCAGTTTAGGTGAGACCCAGTACTTC
TRBJ1-1 | TRBV7-6 | - | - | CASSLAQNTEAFF | TGTGCCAGCAGCTTAGCACAGAACACTGAAGCTTTCTTT
TRBJ1-4 | TRBV9 | - | - | CASSVEAGRGEKLFF | TGTGCCAGCAGCGTAGAGGCAGGGCGGGGTGAAAAACTGTTTTTT
TRBJ2-3 | TRBV18 | - | - | CASSPVGLEDTQYF | TGTGCCAGCTCACCAGTAGGGCTGGAAGATACGCAGTATTTT
TRBJ2-2 | TRBV9 | - | - | CASSVGKASGELFF | TGTGCCAGCAGCGTAGGCAAAGCTTCCGGGGAGCTGTTTTTT